This T cell receptor (beta chain) emerged from a study of regulatory T cells in long-lasting Graves disease. As to time point: newly diagnosed GD, antithyroid drugs for less than 3 months. PBMC-derived RNA was used for the TCR library. The J segment lost 7 bases and the V segment lost 0 bases, leaving 9 bases of the junction unmatched. This CDR3 has 17 residues. Per germline, CDR1 MGHRA and CDR2 YSYEKL. According to the study, TCR beta libraries were built with iRepertoire HTBI primers and CDR3-region Arm-PCR. From the multiplex PCR reads, TCRdb called clonotypes with MiXCR, one entry per CDR3 protein. Of some 560,000 distinct CDR3 sequences in the sample, about 16% are singletons; the top ten hold roughly 25%. The sample was also reused in another study, on T cells in Graves' hyperthyroidism and ophthalmopathy.

The V call is TRBV4-1, the J call TRBJ2-1, with TRBD2 matching over 10 bases. This receptor was taken from a woman aged 35 to 59 with Graves disease. This specimen was peripheral blood mononuclear cells (PBMCs), taken at new diagnosis, from a patient treated with antithyroid drugs. The chain's CDR3 is CASSQDASGGSKNEQFF. The CDR3 region has the DNA TGCGCCAGCAGCCAAGATGCTAGCGGGGGATCTAAGAATGAGCAGTTCTTC.